This T cell receptor (beta chain) was recorded in a study of cytomegalovirus exposure and HLA in healthy donors. Unrecorded immune exposure was likely among donors, who were nominally healthy when sampled. As concerns this clone: The antigen remains unidentified.

The length of the CDR3 is 14 residues. V shed 0 bases and J shed 8 bases, with 13 bases lying between them. Germline lookup yields CDR1 SEHNR and CDR2 FQNEAQ (reference sequence). It was with 60 Vbeta and 13 Jbeta primers that the PCR ran. The protocol was immunoSEQ multiplex PCR, while the TCRdb copy is restricted to in-frame clones and leaves out a portion. The table includes about 240,000 clones, roughly 84% detected once. Study-wide results and limits: Later analysis showed most CMV-associated TCR beta chains appearing HLA-restricted. Of the V segments, some could not be distinguished, including TRBV6-2 and TRBV6-3, and were excluded. Roughly uniform sequencing depth across donors was assumed, possibly incorrectly.

This chain joins TRBV7-9 and TRBJ1-2; D perhaps matches TRBD1 (6 bases). The sequencing sample was made of PBMCs. The sequence was obtained from a girl aged 2 to 10 in good health and CMV-seronegative. CDR3 loop: CASSLASAGEGYTF. Here the CDR3 DNA reads TGTGCCAGCAGCTTAGCGTCCGCAGGGGAAGGCTACACCTTC.